This is a list of T cell receptor beta chains from one sample in a study of cytotoxic CD8 clonotypes in ibrutinib-treated CLL. TCRdb keeps only in-frame clones here, not all; method: immunoSEQ multiplex PCR. Of roughly 160,000 clones in the sample, about 84% were seen once. The source was PBMCs, collected after 24 months of ibrutinib treatment. The receptor set was obtained from a human donor with chronic lymphocytic leukemia. Both conserved end residues are part of each CDR3. The D gene is left open where the match is weak. Clone size is stated in some rows and not others, as once, few, many or a class when expanded.

D gene: TRBD1; V gene: TRBV7-2; J gene: TRBJ1-2; clone size: NA; CDR3 DNA: TGTGCCAGCAGCTCTCGGACAGGGGCCATGGGCTACACCTTC; CDR3 protein: CASSSRTGAMGYTF
D gene: NA; V gene: TRBV5-1; J gene: TRBJ2-3; clone size: NA; CDR3 DNA: TGCGCCAGCAGCTTGACTGGAAAAAGCACAGATACGCAGTATTTT; CDR3 protein: CASSLTGKSTDTQYF
D gene: NA; V gene: TRBV19; J gene: TRBJ1-5; clone size: NA; CDR3 DNA: TGTGCCAGTAAACCCCTCTCAGGGGAAAATAGCAATCAGCCCCAGCATTTT; CDR3 protein: CASKPLSGENSNQPQHF
D gene: NA; V gene: TRBV6-5; J gene: TRBJ2-7; clone size: NA; CDR3 DNA: TGTGCCAGCAACCAGGACGGATACGAGCAGTACTTC; CDR3 protein: CASNQDGYEQYF
D gene: NA; V gene: TRBV7-9; J gene: TRBJ1-2; clone size: NA; CDR3 DNA: TGTGCCAGCAGCTTAGGTGAGGCCTATGGCTACACCTTC; CDR3 protein: CASSLGEAYGYTF
D gene: NA; V gene: TRBV5-6; J gene: TRBJ1-2; clone size: NA; CDR3 DNA: TGTGCCAGCAGCTTGGACCTCAAGTATGGCTACACCTTC; CDR3 protein: CASSLDLKYGYTF
D gene: NA; V gene: TRBV5-8; J gene: TRBJ2-7; clone size: NA; CDR3 DNA: TGTGCCAGCAGCTTGATCCCGGCTCGGCTCGAGCAGTACTTC; CDR3 protein: CASSLIPARLEQYF
D gene: NA; V gene: TRBV2; J gene: TRBJ2-7; clone size: NA; CDR3 DNA: TGTGCCAGCAGCGTGGGACACCCTGAGTTCTACGAGCAGTACTTC; CDR3 protein: CASSVGHPEFYEQYF
D gene: TRBD1; V gene: TRBV5-4; J gene: TRBJ1-3; clone size: NA; CDR3 DNA: TGTGCCAGCAGCTTGGGGACAGGGGGAGGAAACACCATATATTTT; CDR3 protein: CASSLGTGGGNTIYF
D gene: TRBD2; V gene: TRBV7-2; J gene: TRBJ2-1; clone size: NA; CDR3 DNA: TGTGCCAGCAGCTTTTTAGCGGGAGGGAATGAGCAGTTCTTC; CDR3 protein: CASSFLAGGNEQFF
D gene: NA; V gene: TRBV18; J gene: TRBJ1-1; clone size: NA; CDR3 DNA: TGTGCCAGCTCACCAATCTTCAGGAACACTGAAGCTTTCTTT; CDR3 protein: CASSPIFRNTEAFF
D gene: NA; V gene: TRBV30; J gene: TRBJ1-5; clone size: few; CDR3 DNA: TGTGCCTGGAGTCCCCCGGCTCAGCCCCAGCATTTT; CDR3 protein: CAWSPPAQPQHF
D gene: TRBD1; V gene: TRBV30; J gene: TRBJ1-4; clone size: NA; CDR3 DNA: TGTGCCTGCGGGACAGGGGTGTATGAAAAACTGTTTTTT; CDR3 protein: CACGTGVYEKLFF
D gene: NA; V gene: TRBV15; J gene: TRBJ2-5; clone size: NA; CDR3 DNA: TGTGCCACCAGCAGTGGACTGGGCCCGGAGACCCAGTACTTC; CDR3 protein: CATSSGLGPETQYF
D gene: NA; V gene: TRBV19; J gene: TRBJ1-3; clone size: NA; CDR3 DNA: TGTGCCAGTAGGGTCCAGGGATCTGGAAACACCATATATTTT; CDR3 protein: CASRVQGSGNTIYF
D gene: NA; V gene: TRBV5-1; J gene: TRBJ1-1; clone size: NA; CDR3 DNA: TGCGCCAGCAGCGTCGCGGTGGGCACTGAAGCTTTCTTT; CDR3 protein: CASSVAVGTEAFF
D gene: TRBD2; V gene: TRBV27; J gene: TRBJ2-5; clone size: NA; CDR3 DNA: TGTGCCAGCAGTTTAACGTCTAGCGGGAGCATCACAGAGACCCAGTACTTC; CDR3 protein: CASSLTSSGSITETQYF
D gene: TRBD1; V gene: TRBV5-1; J gene: TRBJ1-1; clone size: NA; CDR3 DNA: TGCGCCAGCAGCTTGGGACAGGGAAATCGGGCGTCTGAAGCTTTCTTT; CDR3 protein: CASSLGQGNRASEAFF
D gene: NA; V gene: TRBV6-5; J gene: TRBJ1-5; clone size: NA; CDR3 DNA: TGTGCCAGCAACTGGGACCGTAGCAATCAGCCCCAGCATTTT; CDR3 protein: CASNWDRSNQPQHF
D gene: NA; V gene: TRBV28; J gene: TRBJ2-1; clone size: NA; CDR3 DNA: TGTGCCAGCAACACCGACCCGAGCTCCTACAATGAGCAGTTCTTC; CDR3 protein: CASNTDPSSYNEQFF
D gene: TRBD2; V gene: TRBV5-1; J gene: TRBJ2-2; clone size: NA; CDR3 DNA: TGCGCCAGCACCCGGGGGACTACCACCGGGGAGCTGTTTTTT; CDR3 protein: CASTRGTTTGELFF
D gene: NA; V gene: TRBV30; J gene: TRBJ1-2; clone size: NA; CDR3 DNA: TGTGCCTGGTCGGGATCCAACTATGGCTACACCTTC; CDR3 protein: CAWSGSNYGYTF
D gene: NA; V gene: TRBV5-6; J gene: TRBJ1-3; clone size: NA; CDR3 DNA: TGTGCCAGCAGCTTGGTAGGGCGGCGCACCATATATTTT; CDR3 protein: CASSLVGRRTIYF
D gene: NA; V gene: TRBV5-4; J gene: TRBJ1-1; clone size: NA; CDR3 DNA: TGTGCCAGCACTGTACGTGGAGATATGAACACTGAAGCTTTCTTT; CDR3 protein: CASTVRGDMNTEAFF
D gene: TRBD1; V gene: TRBV5-6; J gene: TRBJ2-7; clone size: NA; CDR3 DNA: TGTGCCAGCAGCTTTTACAGGGGGCGCTACGAGCAGTACTTC; CDR3 protein: CASSFYRGRYEQYF
D gene: TRBD1; V gene: TRBV4-1; J gene: TRBJ2-2; clone size: NA; CDR3 DNA: TGCGCCAGCAGAAGGGACAGCGCGAACACCGGGGAGCTGTTTTTT; CDR3 protein: CASRRDSANTGELFF
D gene: TRBD1; V gene: TRBV19; J gene: TRBJ1-3; clone size: NA; CDR3 DNA: TGTGCCAGCCGCCAGGGGGTACGTGGAAACACCATATATTTT; CDR3 protein: CASRQGVRGNTIYF
D gene: NA; V gene: TRBV4-2; J gene: TRBJ2-3; clone size: NA; CDR3 DNA: TGTGCCAGCAGCCAAGATTGGAGCACGCAGTATTTT; CDR3 protein: CASSQDWSTQYF
D gene: TRBD2; V gene: TRBV25-1; J gene: TRBJ2-7; clone size: NA; CDR3 DNA: TGTGCCAGCAGAACTAGCGGGAGCTCCCACGAGCAGTACTTC; CDR3 protein: CASRTSGSSHEQYF
D gene: NA; V gene: TRBV5-4; J gene: TRBJ2-2; clone size: once; CDR3 DNA: TGTGCCAGCAGCTTGGTTCCCGCCGCGAACACCGGGGAGCTGTTTTTT; CDR3 protein: CASSLVPAANTGELFF
D gene: TRBD2; V gene: TRBV19; J gene: TRBJ2-5; clone size: NA; CDR3 DNA: TGTGCCAGTAGTATTGACGGGGGGAGCGGGGACCAAGAGACCCAGTACTTC; CDR3 protein: CASSIDGGSGDQETQYF
D gene: NA; V gene: TRBV19; J gene: TRBJ1-1; clone size: NA; CDR3 DNA: TGTGCCAGTAGCACACGGACGACCGTTGTGGCTTTCTTT; CDR3 protein: CASSTRTTVVAFF
D gene: TRBD1; V gene: TRBV6-5; J gene: TRBJ1-5; clone size: NA; CDR3 DNA: TGTGCCAGCAGTCCAGGGGGGAGAATCAATCAGCCCCAGCATTTT; CDR3 protein: CASSPGGRINQPQHF
D gene: TRBD1; V gene: TRBV4-2; J gene: TRBJ1-6; clone size: NA; CDR3 DNA: TGTGCCAGCAGCCAAGATAGGGACAGGGGGAGCTCCTATAATTCACCCCTCCACTTT; CDR3 protein: CASSQDRDRGSSYNSPLHF
D gene: NA; V gene: TRBV5-4; J gene: TRBJ1-2; clone size: NA; CDR3 DNA: TGTGCCAGCATCTCGGATCACTATGGCTACACCTTC; CDR3 protein: CASISDHYGYTF
D gene: TRBD1; V gene: TRBV5-1; J gene: TRBJ2-5; clone size: once; CDR3 DNA: TGCGCCAGCAGCTTGTGGCAGGGGGAAGAGACCCAGTACTTC; CDR3 protein: CASSLWQGEETQYF
D gene: TRBD1; V gene: TRBV14; J gene: TRBJ1-1; clone size: once; CDR3 DNA: TGTGCCAGCAGTCGGGACAGATTAAAAGCTTTCTTT; CDR3 protein: CASSRDRLKAFF
D gene: NA; V gene: TRBV6-1; J gene: TRBJ1-1; clone size: few; CDR3 DNA: TGTGCCAGCAGGCGACAGATGAACACTGAAGCTTTCTTT; CDR3 protein: CASRRQMNTEAFF
D gene: TRBD1; V gene: TRBV18; J gene: TRBJ1-3; clone size: NA; CDR3 DNA: TGTGCCAGCTCACCTCGGACAGGGATCTCTGGAAACACCATATATTTT; CDR3 protein: CASSPRTGISGNTIYF
D gene: NA; V gene: TRBV30; J gene: TRBJ1-1; clone size: NA; CDR3 DNA: TGTGCCTGGGAGGTAGGGGTCAGTCCAGTGATGAACACTGAAGCTTTCTTT; CDR3 protein: CAWEVGVSPVMNTEAFF
D gene: TRBD1; V gene: TRBV19; J gene: TRBJ1-1; clone size: many; CDR3 DNA: TGTGCCAGTAAACACAGGGGCACCTCCTTTATGAACACTGAAGCTTTCTTT; CDR3 protein: CASKHRGTSFMNTEAFF
D gene: NA; V gene: TRBV7-7; J gene: TRBJ2-2; clone size: NA; CDR3 DNA: TGTGCCAGCAGCTTAGCGGCAGCCACCGGGGAGCTGTTTTTT; CDR3 protein: CASSLAAATGELFF
D gene: NA; V gene: TRBV20-1; J gene: TRBJ1-1; clone size: once; CDR3 DNA: TGCAGTGCTAGTGAGAGGGGTGAAGCTTTCTTT; CDR3 protein: CSASERGEAFF
D gene: TRBD1; V gene: TRBV7-3; J gene: TRBJ1-2; clone size: NA; CDR3 DNA: TGTGCCAGCAGCTCGGGACAGCCTAACTATGGCTACACCTTC; CDR3 protein: CASSSGQPNYGYTF
D gene: NA; V gene: TRBV19; J gene: TRBJ1-5; clone size: few; CDR3 DNA: TGTGCCAGTAACAAGGGGACTCAGCCCCAGCATTTT; CDR3 protein: CASNKGTQPQHF
D gene: TRBD1; V gene: TRBV9; J gene: TRBJ2-2; clone size: once; CDR3 DNA: TGTGCCAGCAGCGTAGAACAGGGGGCAACCGGGGAGCTGTTTTTT; CDR3 protein: CASSVEQGATGELFF
D gene: NA; V gene: TRBV28; J gene: TRBJ1-3; clone size: NA; CDR3 DNA: TGTGCCAGCAGCTCTCAGGGTGACACCATATATTTT; CDR3 protein: CASSSQGDTIYF
D gene: NA; V gene: TRBV6-6; J gene: TRBJ1-3; clone size: NA; CDR3 DNA: TGTGCCAGCAGTTACTACAGGGCAGAATCTGGAAACACCATATATTTT; CDR3 protein: CASSYYRAESGNTIYF